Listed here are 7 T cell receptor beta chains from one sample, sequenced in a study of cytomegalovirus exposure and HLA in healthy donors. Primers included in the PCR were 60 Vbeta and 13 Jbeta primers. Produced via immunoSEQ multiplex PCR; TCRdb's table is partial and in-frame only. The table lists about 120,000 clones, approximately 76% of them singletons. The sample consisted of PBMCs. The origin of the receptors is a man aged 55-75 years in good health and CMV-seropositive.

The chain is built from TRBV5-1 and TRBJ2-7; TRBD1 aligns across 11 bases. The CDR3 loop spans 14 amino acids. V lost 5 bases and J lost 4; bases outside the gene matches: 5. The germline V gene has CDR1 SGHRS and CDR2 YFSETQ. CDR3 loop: CASRGTGGPYEQYF. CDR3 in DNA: TGCGCCAGCAGGGGGACAGGGGGTCCGTACGAGCAGTACTTC.

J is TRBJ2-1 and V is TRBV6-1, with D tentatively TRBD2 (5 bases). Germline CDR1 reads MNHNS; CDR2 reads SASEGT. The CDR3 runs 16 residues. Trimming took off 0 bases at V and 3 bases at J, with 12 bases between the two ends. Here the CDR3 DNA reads TGTGCCAGCAGTGAAGCGTTACTAGGATTCTACAATGAGCAGTTCTTC. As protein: CASSEALLGFYNEQFF.

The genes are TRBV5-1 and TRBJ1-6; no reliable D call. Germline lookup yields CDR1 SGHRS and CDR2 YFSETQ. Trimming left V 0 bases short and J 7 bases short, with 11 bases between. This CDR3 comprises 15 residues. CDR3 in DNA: TGCGCCAGCAGCTTGGGTTCAGGTGACAATTCACCCCTCCACTTT. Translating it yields CASSLGSGDNSPLHF.

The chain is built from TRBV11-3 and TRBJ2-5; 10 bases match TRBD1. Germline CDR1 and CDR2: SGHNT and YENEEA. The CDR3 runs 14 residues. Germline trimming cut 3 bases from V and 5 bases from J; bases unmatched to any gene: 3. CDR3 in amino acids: CASSLGQGRETQYF. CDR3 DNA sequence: TGTGCCAGCAGCTTGGGACAGGGGCGGGAGACCCAGTACTTC. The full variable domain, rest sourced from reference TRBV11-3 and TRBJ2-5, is EAGVVQSPRYKIIEKKQPVAFWCNPISGHNTLYWYLQNLGQGPELLIRYENEEAVDDSQLPKDRFSAERLKGVDSTLKIQPAELGDSAVYLCASSLGQGRETQYFGPGTRLLVL.

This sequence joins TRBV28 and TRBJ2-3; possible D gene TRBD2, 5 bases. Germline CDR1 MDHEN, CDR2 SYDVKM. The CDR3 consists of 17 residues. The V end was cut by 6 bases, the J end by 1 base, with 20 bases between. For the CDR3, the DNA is TGTGCCAGCAGCAGCCTGGACCTGGGGAGAGGCACAGATACGCAGTATTTT. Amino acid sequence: CASSSLDLGRGTDTQYF.

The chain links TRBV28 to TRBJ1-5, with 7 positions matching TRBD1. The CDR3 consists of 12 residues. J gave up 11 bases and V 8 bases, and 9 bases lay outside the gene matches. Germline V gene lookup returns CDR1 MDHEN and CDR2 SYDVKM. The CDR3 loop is CASAGQPSTQHF. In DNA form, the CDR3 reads TGTGCCAGCGCGGGACAGCCCTCGACCCAGCATTTT.

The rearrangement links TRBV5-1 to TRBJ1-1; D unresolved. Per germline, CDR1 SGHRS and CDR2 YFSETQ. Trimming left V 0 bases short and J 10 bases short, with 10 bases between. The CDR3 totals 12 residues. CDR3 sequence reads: CASSLDGGRAFF. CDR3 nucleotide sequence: TGCGCCAGCAGCTTGGATGGAGGGAGAGCTTTCTTT.